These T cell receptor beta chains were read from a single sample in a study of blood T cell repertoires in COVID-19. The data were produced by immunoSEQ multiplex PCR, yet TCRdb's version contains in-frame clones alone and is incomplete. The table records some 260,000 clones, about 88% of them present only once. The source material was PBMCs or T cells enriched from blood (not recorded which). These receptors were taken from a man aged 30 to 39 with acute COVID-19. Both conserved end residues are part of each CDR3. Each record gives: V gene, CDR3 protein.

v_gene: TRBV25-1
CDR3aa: CASSDPFTEAFF

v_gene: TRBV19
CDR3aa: CASSSRGQPGYQPQHF

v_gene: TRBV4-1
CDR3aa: CASSQADRGHGGELFF

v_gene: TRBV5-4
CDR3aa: CASSSGDRVTGELFF

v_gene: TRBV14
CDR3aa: CASSYHLAGGFNEQFF

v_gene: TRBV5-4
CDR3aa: CASSGGVSGANVLTF

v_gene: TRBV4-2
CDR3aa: CASSLPGSNYGYTF

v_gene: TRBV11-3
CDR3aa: CASLTGTGMPPFF

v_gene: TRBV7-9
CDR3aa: CASSSNRGTNSPLHF

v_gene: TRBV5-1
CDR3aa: CASSYRPERTATDTQYF

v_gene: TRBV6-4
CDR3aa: CASSGGQLVFF

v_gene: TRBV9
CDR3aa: CASSGDITNEKLFF

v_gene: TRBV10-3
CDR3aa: CAISDSYGDSSF

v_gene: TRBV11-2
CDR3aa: CASSFVQGATEAFF

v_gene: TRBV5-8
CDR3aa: CASSSDRGAGYTF

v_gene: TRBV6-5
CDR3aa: CASSYLSTDTQYF

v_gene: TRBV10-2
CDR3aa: CASSASDSNQPQHF

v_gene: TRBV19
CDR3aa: CASSITGAGELFF

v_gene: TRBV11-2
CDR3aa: CASSLTGNEAFF

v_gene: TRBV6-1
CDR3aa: CASSDRVSGANVLTF

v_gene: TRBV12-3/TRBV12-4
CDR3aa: CASSPNRGNGYTF

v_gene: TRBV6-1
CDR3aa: CASSNGQGSTDTQYF

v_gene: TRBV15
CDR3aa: CATSRWPTREGKETQYF

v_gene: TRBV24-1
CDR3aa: CATSDLRGLDGYTF

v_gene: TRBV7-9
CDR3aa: CASSLGLGGTEAFF

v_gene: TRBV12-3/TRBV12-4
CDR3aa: CASSDTLRGPQHF

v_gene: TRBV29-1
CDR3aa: CSVGGDSNQPQHF

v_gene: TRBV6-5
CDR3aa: CASRQDTNEQFF

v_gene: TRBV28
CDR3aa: CASSVGQTTDTQYF

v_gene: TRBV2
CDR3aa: CASSDPTGLNTEAFF

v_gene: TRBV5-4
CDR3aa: CASSLEGQGFPQPSGGYTF

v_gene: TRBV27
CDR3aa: CASSPDGRVRNSPLHF

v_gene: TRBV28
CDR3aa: CASRRGILAKNIQYF

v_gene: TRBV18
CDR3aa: CASSPGGLNTEAFF

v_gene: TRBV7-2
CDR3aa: CASSLDLAGAYNEQFF

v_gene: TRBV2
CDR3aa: CASSDRSSYNEQFF

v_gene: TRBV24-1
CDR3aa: CATSDPQGEERETQYF

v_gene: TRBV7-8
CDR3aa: CASRGVGQASGYTF

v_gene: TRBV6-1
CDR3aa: CASSENSGTNTGELFF

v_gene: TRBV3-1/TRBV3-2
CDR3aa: CASSKSDRDNSPLHF

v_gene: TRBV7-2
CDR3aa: CASSNTGTGAQNEQFF

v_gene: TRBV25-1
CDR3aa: CASAWGDRGSPLHF

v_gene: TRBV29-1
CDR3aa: CSVPRDTLDTGELFF

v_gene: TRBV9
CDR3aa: CASSTGQGNTEAFF

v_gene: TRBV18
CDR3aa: CASSAGNQETQYF

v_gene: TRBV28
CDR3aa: CASILRGTGTQPQHF